A selection of T cell receptor beta chains follows, all from one sample in a study of metastatic and nonmetastatic thyroid tumors. With MiXCR, TCRdb reprocessed the PCR reads. The table includes 49,000 or so clones, approximately 26% detected once. Sequencing was carried out using blood. These receptors came from a male donor with papillary thyroid cancer or a benign thyroid nodule (not recorded which). Some clones in this sample may be carry-over from other donors' samples. Each CDR3 is given with its conserved first and last residue. A D gene is named only where the DNA matches it firmly. Clone size is stated in some rows and not others, as once, few, many or a class when expanded.

clone_size	v_call	d_call	j_call	cdr3_aa	cdr3_nt
NA	TRBV5-1	NA	TRBJ2-1	CASSLAGGYEQFF	TGCGCCAGCAGCTTAGCAGGGGGGTATGAGCAGTTCTTC
once	TRBV11-2	NA	TRBJ1-1	CASSFRWDEAFF	TGTGCCAGCAGCTTCAGGTGGGATGAAGCTTTCTTT
few	TRBV28	NA	TRBJ1-4	CASSWGPERLFF	TGTGCCAGCAGTTGGGGGCCAGAGAGACTGTTTTTT
NA	TRBV12-3/TRBV12-4	TRBD2	TRBJ2-7	CASSSPGLADEQYF	TGTGCCAGCAGTTCACCAGGACTAGCGGACGAGCAGTACTTC
many	TRBV29-1	NA	TRBJ1-5	CSVAADSSLPQHF	TGCAGCGTTGCTGCCGACAGCTCCTTGCCCCAGCATTTT
many	TRBV20-1	TRBD2	TRBJ2-1	CSASGTSGNEQFF	TGCAGTGCTTCCGGGACTAGCGGCAATGAGCAGTTCTTC
NA	TRBV2	TRBD2	TRBJ2-7	CASSESVAGASYEQYF	TGTGCCAGCAGTGAAAGTGTAGCGGGGGCATCCTACGAGCAGTACTTC
many	TRBV7-8	TRBD1	TRBJ1-4	CASGPGQTNEKLFF	TGTGCCAGCGGACCGGGACAGACAAATGAAAAACTGTTTTTT
many	TRBV9	TRBD2	TRBJ2-3	CASSPLGGRADTQYF	TGTGCCAGCAGCCCCCTCGGAGGGAGGGCGGATACGCAGTATTTT
many	TRBV7-9	TRBD2	TRBJ2-3	CASSLGTSGTDTQYF	TGTGCCAGCAGCTTAGGGACTAGCGGGACAGATACGCAGTATTTT
few	TRBV6-6	NA	TRBJ1-2	CASSYSGGLRYGYTF	TGTGCCAGCAGTTACTCAGGTGGGCTCCGCTATGGCTACACCTTC
many	TRBV5-1	NA	TRBJ2-1	CASSPPRTFEQFF	TGCGCCAGCAGCCCGCCCAGGACATTTGAGCAGTTCTTC
medium-sized	TRBV12-3/TRBV12-4	NA	TRBJ2-7	CASSWGRYEQYF	TGTGCCAGCAGTTGGGGCAGGTACGAGCAGTACTTC
many	TRBV6-5	NA	TRBJ2-7	CASRGSPDRTLLLDEQYF	TGTGCCAGCCGGGGGTCCCCGGACCGAACCCTCCTACTTGATGAGCAGTACTTC
many	TRBV6-1	NA	TRBJ2-1	CASRWGANNEQFF	TGTGCCAGCAGGTGGGGGGCCAACAATGAGCAGTTCTTC
many	TRBV20-1	TRBD1	TRBJ1-2	CSAKTEGQFPPYYGYTF	TGCAGTGCTAAAACCGAGGGACAGTTCCCCCCCTACTATGGCTACACCTTC
few	TRBV6-1	TRBD1	TRBJ1-2	CASSPGGGGYTF	TGTGCCAGCAGTCCAGGGGGAGGTGGCTACACCTTC
many	TRBV20-1	NA	TRBJ2-5	CSVGPGGTQYF	TGCAGTGTTGGTCCTGGCGGGACCCAGTACTTC
many	TRBV27	NA	TRBJ1-2	CATRPSYGGQSYGYTF	TGTGCCACCCGCCCCTCCTACGGGGGGCAGAGCTATGGCTACACCTTC
few	TRBV30	TRBD1	TRBJ1-2	CAQRTGRFYGYTF	TGTGCCCAACGGACAGGGCGATTCTATGGCTACACCTTC
NA	TRBV11-2	TRBD1	TRBJ2-3	CASSARTGGTDTQYF	TGTGCCAGCAGCGCCCGGACAGGGGGCACAGATACGCAGTATTTT
few	TRBV12-3/TRBV12-4	NA	TRBJ2-1	CASSLVWGVTNEQFF	TGTGCCAGCAGTTTGGTGTGGGGCGTGACCAATGAGCAATTCTTC
NA	TRBV6-5	NA	TRBJ1-1	CASSYVGRNTEAFF	TGTGCCAGCAGTTACGTGGGTCGCAATACTGAAGCTTTCTTT
many	TRBV4-1	NA	TRBJ1-1	CASSASRGLSTEAFF	TGCGCCAGCAGCGCTTCCCGGGGGCTCAGCACTGAAGCTTTCTTT
NA	TRBV11-3	TRBD2	TRBJ2-4	CASSLGLREAKEDIQYF	TGTGCCAGCAGCTTAGGACTCCGGGAGGCAAAAGAGGACATTCAGTACTTC
many	TRBV3-1	NA	TRBJ2-2	CASSQDLRGGTGELFF	TGTGCCAGCAGCCAAGATCTGCGGGGAGGAACCGGGGAGCTGTTTTTT
NA	TRBV11-1	TRBD2	TRBJ2-1	CTSSLGAGGMDEQFF	TGTACCAGCAGCTTAGGAGCGGGAGGAATGGATGAGCAGTTCTTC
NA	TRBV7-9	NA	TRBJ1-5	CASSLSRDQPQHF	TGTGCCAGCAGCTTATCGCGGGATCAGCCCCAGCATTTT
many	TRBV11-1	TRBD2	TRBJ2-3	CASSLGQAGSRTDTQYF	TGTGCCAGCAGCTTAGGACAAGCGGGAAGTCGCACAGATACGCAGTATTTT
many	TRBV5-1	NA	TRBJ1-2	CASSPLLWAYGYTF	TGCGCCAGCAGCCCACTCCTTTGGGCCTATGGCTACACCTTC
NA	TRBV5-4	NA	TRBJ1-2	CASSLAGPARLYGYTF	TGTGCTAGCAGCTTGGCCGGGCCGGCGAGGTTGTATGGCTACACCTTC